Reported below is one T cell receptor beta chain. The CDR3 totals 15 residues. Losses at the gene ends were 7 bases for V and 4 bases for J; bases not matched to a gene: 14. Per the germline V gene, CDR1 is SQVTM and CDR2 is ANQGSEA. The data derive from a study of OX40 agonist ivuxolimab in advanced cancers. Data came from immunoSEQ multiplex PCR; TCRdb stores just in-frame clones and leaves some out. This sample has some 45,000 clones; about 86% occur once, and the top ten carry 21%. Sequenced material: CD4+ or CD8+ T cells sorted from blood, taken in a trial of the OX40 agonist ivuxolimab. The genes are TRBV29-1 and TRBJ2-5; 8 positions match TRBD1. This TCR came from an adult with an advanced solid tumor such as melanoma, head and neck, liver or kidney cancer. The CDR3 loop is CSADVQGAVAETQYF. In DNA, the CDR3 is TGCAGCGCGGATGTTCAGGGGGCGGTCGCAGAGACCCAGTACTTC.